The present TCR beta chain was sequenced within a study of blood T cells in healthy people across ages. The J segment lost 4 bases and the V segment lost 4 bases, leaving 17 bases of the junction unmatched. Germline V gene lookup returns CDR1 SGHDT and CDR2 YYEEEE. The length of the CDR3 is 18 residues. With a J-beta primer mix and a sample-barcoded 5' primer, a second PCR ran about 7 to 11 cycles. Unique molecular identifiers of 12 random nucleotides labeled each cDNA. TCRdb independently ran MiXCR on the 5' RACE reads; one entry per CDR3 protein. The table lists over a million distinct CDR3 sequences, 42% of them singletons.

The sequence was obtained from a woman between 18 and 29 years old in good health. The V and J genes are TRBV5-6 and TRBJ2-3; 8 bases are a match to TRBD2. The sequencing input was blood. Written as DNA, the CDR3 is TGTGCCAGCAGCCTACCCACTAGCGGTTTGCGGTTGGCAGATACGCAGTATTTT. It encodes CASSLPTSGLRLADTQYF. Full variable domain (remainder filled in from reference TRBV5-6 and TRBJ2-3): DAGVTQSPTHLIKTRGQQVTLRCSPKSGHDTVSWYQQALGQGPQFIFQYYEEEERQRGNFPDRFSGHQFPNYSSELNVNALLLGDSALYLCASSLPTSGLRLADTQYFGPGTRLTVL.